Detailed here is one TCR beta chain. As yet, its antigen is unknown. Germline V gene sequence: CDR1 GTSNPN, CDR2 SVGIG (reference sequence). The CDR3 spans 15 residues. V dropped 3 bases and J dropped 7; count of bases not matched to a gene: 11. These data come from a study of T cells in localized non-small cell lung cancer. Points from the study as a whole: Adjacent uninvolved lung tissue had the highest T cell clonality, exceeding tumor.

The method was immunoSEQ multiplex PCR; TCRdb's version includes in-frame clones alone and lacks a portion of them. The table includes 5,500 to 7,000 clones, about half detected once. The chain recombines TRBV30 with TRBJ2-1; TRBD2 aligns across 8 bases. The clonotype was recovered from a man aged 35 to 69 with stage I lung adenocarcinoma. The material sequenced was lymph node tissue, taken before any cancer treatment. The CDR3 DNA reads TGTGCCTGGAGCCCTTTTAGCGGGGTTGAGAATGAGCAGTTCTTC. Translated, it gives CAWSPFSGVENEQFF.